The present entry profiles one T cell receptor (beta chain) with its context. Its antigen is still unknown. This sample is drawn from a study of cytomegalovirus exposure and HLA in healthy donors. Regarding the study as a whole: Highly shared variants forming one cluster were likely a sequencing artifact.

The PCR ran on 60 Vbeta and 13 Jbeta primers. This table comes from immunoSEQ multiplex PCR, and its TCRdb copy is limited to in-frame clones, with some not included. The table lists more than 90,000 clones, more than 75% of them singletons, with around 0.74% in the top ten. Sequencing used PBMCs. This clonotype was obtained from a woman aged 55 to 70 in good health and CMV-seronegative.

The CDR3 loop reads CASSQDSSRTSGGTDTQYF. The CDR3 region has the DNA TGCGCCAGCAGCCAAGATAGTTCCCGGACTAGCGGGGGTACAGATACGCAGTATTTT. V and J are TRBV4-3 and TRBJ2-3; 13 bases line up with TRBD2. CDR3 length equals 19 residues. Germline-derived CDR1 and CDR2 are LGHNA and YSLEER. V was clipped by 0 bases and J by 3 bases; unmatched bases: 9.